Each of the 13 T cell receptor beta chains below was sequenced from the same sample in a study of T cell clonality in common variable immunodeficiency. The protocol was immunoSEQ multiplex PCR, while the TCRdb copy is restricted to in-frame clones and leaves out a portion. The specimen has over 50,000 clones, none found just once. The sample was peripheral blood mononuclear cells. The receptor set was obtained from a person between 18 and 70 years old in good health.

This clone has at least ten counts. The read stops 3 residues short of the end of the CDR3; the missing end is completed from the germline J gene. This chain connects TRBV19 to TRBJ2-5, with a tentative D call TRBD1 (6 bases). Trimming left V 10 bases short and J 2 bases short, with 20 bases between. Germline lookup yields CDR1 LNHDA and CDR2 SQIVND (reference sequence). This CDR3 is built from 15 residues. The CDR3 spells CATTASGAFQETQYF. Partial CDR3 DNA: TGTGCCACCACCGCATCAGGGGCTTTTCAAGAGACC.

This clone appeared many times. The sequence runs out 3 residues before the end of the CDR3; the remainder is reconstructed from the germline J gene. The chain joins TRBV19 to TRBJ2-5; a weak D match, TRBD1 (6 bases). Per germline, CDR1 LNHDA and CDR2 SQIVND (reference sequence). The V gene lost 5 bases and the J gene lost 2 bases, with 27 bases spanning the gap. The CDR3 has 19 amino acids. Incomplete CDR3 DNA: TGTGCCAGTAGTCCTTTGGGACACGCAGGGGCGTTCGGGCAAGAGACC. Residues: CASSPLGHAGAFGQET. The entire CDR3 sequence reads CASSPLGHAGAFGQETQYF.

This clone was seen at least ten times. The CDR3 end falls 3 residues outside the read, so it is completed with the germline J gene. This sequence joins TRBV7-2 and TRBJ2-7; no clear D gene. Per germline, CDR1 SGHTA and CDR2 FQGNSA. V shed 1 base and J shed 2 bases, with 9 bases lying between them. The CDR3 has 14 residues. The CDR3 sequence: CASSLGAQPYEQYF. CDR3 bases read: TGTGCCAGCAGCTTAGGGGCACAGCCCTACGAG.

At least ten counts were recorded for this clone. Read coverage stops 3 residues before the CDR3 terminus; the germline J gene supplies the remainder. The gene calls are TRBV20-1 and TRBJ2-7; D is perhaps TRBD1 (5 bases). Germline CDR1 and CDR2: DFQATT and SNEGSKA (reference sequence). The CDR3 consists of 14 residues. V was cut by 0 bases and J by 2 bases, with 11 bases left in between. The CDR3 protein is CSAREWKGTYEQYF. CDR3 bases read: TGCAGTGCTAGAGAATGGAAGGGGACCTACGAG.

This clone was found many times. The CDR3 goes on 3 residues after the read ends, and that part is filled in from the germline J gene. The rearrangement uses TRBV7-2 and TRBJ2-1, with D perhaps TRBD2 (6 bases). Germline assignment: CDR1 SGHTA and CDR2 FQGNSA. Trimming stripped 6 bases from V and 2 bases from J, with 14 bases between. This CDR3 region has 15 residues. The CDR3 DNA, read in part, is TGTGCCAGCAGAAGTACAGGAGGGCCCTACAATGAG. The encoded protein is CASRSTGGPYNE. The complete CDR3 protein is CASRSTGGPYNEQFF.

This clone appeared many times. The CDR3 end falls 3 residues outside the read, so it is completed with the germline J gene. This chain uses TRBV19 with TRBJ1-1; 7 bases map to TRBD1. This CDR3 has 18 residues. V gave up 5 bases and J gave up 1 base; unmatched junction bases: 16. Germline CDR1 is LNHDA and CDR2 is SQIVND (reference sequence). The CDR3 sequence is CASSPSQGRGHKNTEAFF. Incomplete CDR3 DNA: TGTGCCAGTAGTCCCTCCCAGGGGAGGGGGCATAAGAACACTGAA.

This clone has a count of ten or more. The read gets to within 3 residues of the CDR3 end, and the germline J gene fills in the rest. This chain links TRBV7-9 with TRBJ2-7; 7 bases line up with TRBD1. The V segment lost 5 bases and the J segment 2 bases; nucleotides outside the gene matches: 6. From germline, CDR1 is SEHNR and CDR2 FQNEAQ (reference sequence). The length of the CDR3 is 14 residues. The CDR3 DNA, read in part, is TGTGCCAGCAGCCCGGGGACAGACACCTACGAG. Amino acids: CASSPGTDTYE. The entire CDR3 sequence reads CASSPGTDTYEQYF.

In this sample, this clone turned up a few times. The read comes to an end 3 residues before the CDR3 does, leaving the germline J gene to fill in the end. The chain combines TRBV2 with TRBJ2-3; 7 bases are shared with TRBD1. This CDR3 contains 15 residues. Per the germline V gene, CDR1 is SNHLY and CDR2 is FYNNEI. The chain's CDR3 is CASSGQGLSNQPQYF. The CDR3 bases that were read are TGTGCCAGCAGTGGACAGGGCTTGAGCAATCAGCCG.

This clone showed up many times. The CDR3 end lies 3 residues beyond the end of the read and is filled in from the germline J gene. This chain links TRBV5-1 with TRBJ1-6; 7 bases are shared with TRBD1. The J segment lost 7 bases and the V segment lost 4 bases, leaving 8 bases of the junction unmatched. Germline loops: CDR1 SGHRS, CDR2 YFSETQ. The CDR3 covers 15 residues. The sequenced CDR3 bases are TGCGCCAGCAGCGCCGACAGGGTAGGGAATTCACCC. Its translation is CASSADRVGNSP. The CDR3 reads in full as CASSADRVGNSPLHF.

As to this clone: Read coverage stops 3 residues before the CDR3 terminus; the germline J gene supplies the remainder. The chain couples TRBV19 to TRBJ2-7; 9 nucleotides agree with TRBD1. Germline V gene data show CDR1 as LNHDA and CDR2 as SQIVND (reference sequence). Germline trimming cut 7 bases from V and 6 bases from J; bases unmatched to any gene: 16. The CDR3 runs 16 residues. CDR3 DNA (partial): TGTGCCAGTAAATTATTGGACAGGGGCGTTCGTGGCGAG. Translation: CASKLLDRGVRGE. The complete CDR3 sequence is CASKLLDRGVRGEQYF.

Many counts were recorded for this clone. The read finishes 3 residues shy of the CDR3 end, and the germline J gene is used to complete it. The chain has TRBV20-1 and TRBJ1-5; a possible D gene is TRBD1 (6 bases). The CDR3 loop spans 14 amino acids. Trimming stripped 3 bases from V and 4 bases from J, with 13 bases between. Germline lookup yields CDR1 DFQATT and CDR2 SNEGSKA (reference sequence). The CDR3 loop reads CSASEGTLNQPQHF. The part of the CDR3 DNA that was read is TGCAGTGCTAGTGAGGGGACATTAAATCAGCCC.

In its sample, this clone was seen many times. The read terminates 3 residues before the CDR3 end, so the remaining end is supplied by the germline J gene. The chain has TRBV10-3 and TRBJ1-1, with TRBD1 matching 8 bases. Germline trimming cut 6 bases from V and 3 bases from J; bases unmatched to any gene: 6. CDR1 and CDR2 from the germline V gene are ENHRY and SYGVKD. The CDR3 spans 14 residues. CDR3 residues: CAIRAGGRYTEAFF. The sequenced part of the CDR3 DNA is TGTGCCATCAGGGCAGGGGGCAGGTACACTGAA.

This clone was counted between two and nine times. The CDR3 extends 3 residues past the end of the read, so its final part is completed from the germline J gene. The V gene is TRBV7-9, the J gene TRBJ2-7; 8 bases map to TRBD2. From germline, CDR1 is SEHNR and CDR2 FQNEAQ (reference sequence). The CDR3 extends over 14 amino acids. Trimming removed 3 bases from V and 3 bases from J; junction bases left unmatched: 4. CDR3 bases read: TGTGCCAGCAGCTTCTTAGCGGGAAACTACGAG. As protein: CASSFLAGNYE. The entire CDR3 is CASSFLAGNYEQYF.